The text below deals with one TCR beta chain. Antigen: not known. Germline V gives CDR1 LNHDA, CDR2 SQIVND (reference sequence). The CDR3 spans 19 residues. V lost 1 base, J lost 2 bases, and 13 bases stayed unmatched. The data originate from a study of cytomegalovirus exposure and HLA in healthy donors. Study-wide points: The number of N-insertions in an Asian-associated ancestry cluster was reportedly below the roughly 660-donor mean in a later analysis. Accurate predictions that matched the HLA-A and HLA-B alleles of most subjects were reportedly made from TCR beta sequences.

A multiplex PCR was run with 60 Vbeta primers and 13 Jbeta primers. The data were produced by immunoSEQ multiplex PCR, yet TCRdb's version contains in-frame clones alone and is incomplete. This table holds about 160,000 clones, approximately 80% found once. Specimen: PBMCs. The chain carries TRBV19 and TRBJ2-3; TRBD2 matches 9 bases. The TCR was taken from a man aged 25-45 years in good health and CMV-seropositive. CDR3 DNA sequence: TGTGCCAGTAGTATAGCGACGTCCGGCCTAGCGGGGTCCACAGATACGCAGTATTTT. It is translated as CASSIATSGLAGSTDTQYF.